The entry below describes one T cell receptor beta chain. This sample is part of a study of blood T cell repertoires in COVID-19. Across the study: The United States, Italy and Spain supplied acute and convalescent COVID-19 samples. T cells, B-cell-depleted T cells, or PBMCs supplied cDNA or gDNA.

In the authors' methods: How many nucleated cells were present was estimated from reference gene primer amplification. The table came from immunoSEQ multiplex PCR; TCRdb's copy has only in-frame clones and leaves some out. Clone size and the V and J calls come from that table; the DNA yielded D and trimming. This sample yields under 300,000 clones, of which around 88% are seen a single time; roughly 5% belongs to the top ten. Germline V gives CDR1 SGHRS, CDR2 YFSETQ. CDR3 length: 14 amino acids. V was trimmed by 2 bases and J by 6 bases, leaving 15 bases between them. The receptor's source is an older man with acute or convalescent COVID-19. V is TRBV5-1 and J is TRBJ2-7; TRBD2 might be the D (5 bases). Sequencing was done on a sample of peripheral blood. The CDR3 DNA sequence: TGCGCCAGCAGCTTTGACACCCATGAGGGCGAGCAGTACTTC. It yields the protein CASSFDTHEGEQYF.